Below are 27 T cell receptor beta chains sequenced from a single sample in a study of OX40 agonist ivuxolimab in advanced cancers. Only in-frame clones appear in the TCRdb table, and some are missing; sequencing was by immunoSEQ multiplex PCR. The table includes approximately 47,000 clones, roughly 86% detected once. The sequences come from CD4+ or CD8+ T cells sorted from blood, collected in a trial of the OX40 agonist ivuxolimab. The receptors here all came from an adult with an advanced solid tumor such as melanoma, head and neck, liver or kidney cancer.

V gene TRBV9 combines with J gene TRBJ2-7; perhaps D is TRBD1 or TRBD2 (5 bases each). This CDR3 has 14 residues. Germline lookup yields CDR1 SGDLS and CDR2 YYNGEE. Trimming removed 7 bases from V and 0 bases from J, with 14 bases in between. The CDR3 loop reads CASQRDASSYEQYF. CDR3 sequence (DNA): TGTGCCAGCCAAAGGGACGCCAGCTCCTACGAGCAGTACTTC.

The chain couples TRBV19 to TRBJ2-3, with 13 positions matching TRBD2. CDR1 is LNHDA, CDR2 SQIVND, per germline (reference sequence). CDR3 size: 17 residues. V lost 5 bases, J lost 1 base, and 6 bases stayed unmatched. The CDR3, as DNA: TGTGCCAGTAGTGCACTAGCGGGAGGGCTCGGCACAGATACGCAGTATTTT. Translated: CASSALAGGLGTDTQYF.

V and J are TRBV30 and TRBJ1-2, with 7 nucleotides matching TRBD1. Trimming removed 0 bases from V and 7 bases from J; junction bases left unmatched: 17. The length of the CDR3 is 17 residues. The V gene's germline CDR1 is GTSNPN and CDR2 SVGIG (reference sequence). The CDR3 bases are TGTGCCTGGAGTGTACTTCGCCCTACAGGGGAGGCCGGTGGCTACACCTTC. This encodes CAWSVLRPTGEAGGYTF.

J is TRBJ2-7 and V is TRBV7-9; D not certain. V dropped 5 bases and J dropped 5 bases, with 13 bases sitting between them. This CDR3 is built from 13 residues. Germline V gene lookup returns CDR1 SEHNR and CDR2 FQNEAQ (reference sequence). CDR3 residues: CASSTSGLNEQYF. The CDR3 DNA reads as TGTGCCAGCAGCACCTCTGGCCTTAACGAGCAGTACTTC.

This chain connects TRBV28 to TRBJ2-7, with D unresolved. This CDR3 has 16 amino acids. Germline V gene lookup returns CDR1 MDHEN and CDR2 SYDVKM. V lost 6 bases and J 5 bases, leaving 23 bases between the germline ends. The CDR3 nucleotides read TGTGCCAGCAGCCCGATCGTGGGAAAGGTGAGCGACGAGCAGTACTTC. Amino acid sequence: CASSPIVGKVSDEQYF. Full variable domain (rest looked up from reference TRBV28 and TRBJ2-7): DVKVTQSSRYLVKRTGEKVFLECVQDMDHENMFWYRQDPGLGLRLIYFSYDVKMKEKGDIPEGYSVSREKKERFSLILESASTNQTSMYLCASSPIVGKVSDEQYFGPGTRLTVT.

The chain carries TRBV2 and TRBJ2-7; 9 nucleotides agree with TRBD1. The V and J ends lost 4 bases and 7 bases, in that order; junction bases with no gene match: 8. Germline assignment: CDR1 SNHLY and CDR2 FYNNEI. This CDR3 has 14 residues. CDR3 residues: CASSARRQGGEQYF. In DNA form, the CDR3 reads TGTGCCAGCAGTGCTCGAAGACAGGGGGGAGAGCAGTACTTC.

J is TRBJ2-1 and V is TRBV5-1, with D uncertain. CDR3 length: 16 residues. Trimming left V 0 bases short and J 8 bases short, with 18 bases between. In germline, CDR1 is SGHRS, CDR2 YFSETQ. For the CDR3, the DNA is TGCGCCAGCAGCTTGGGCCGAAAGCTAAGTGTCTATGAGCAGTTCTTC. It is translated as CASSLGRKLSVYEQFF.

The chain recombines TRBV11-2 with TRBJ2-2, with 8 bases that match TRBD2. CDR1 is SGHAT, CDR2 FQNNGV, per germline. The V and J ends lost 3 bases and 7 bases, in that order; junction bases with no gene match: 7. The CDR3 runs 15 residues. Here the CDR3 DNA reads TGTGCCAGCAGCTTCCTGACTAGCGTGGGCGGGGAGCTGTTTTTT. It translates to CASSFLTSVGGELFF.

The chain employs TRBV30 and TRBJ2-4; 8 bases match TRBD2. V lost 0 bases and J lost 8; bases outside the gene matches: 9. This CDR3 is built from 15 residues. Germline CDR1 is GTSNPN and CDR2 is SVGIG (reference sequence). CDR3: CAWSVGGTSGDIQYF. The CDR3 DNA reads TGTGCCTGGAGTGTAGGCGGGACTAGTGGAGACATTCAGTACTTC. Complete variable domain (other parts from reference TRBV30 and TRBJ2-4): SQTIHQWPATLVQPVGSPLSLECTVEGTSNPNLYWYRQAAGRGLQLLFYSVGIGQISSEVPQNLSASRPQDRQFILSSKKLLLSDSGFYLCAWSVGGTSGDIQYFGAGTRLSVL.

The chain couples TRBV6-1 to TRBJ1-1; possible D gene TRBD1, 5 bases. Germline V gives CDR1 MNHNS, CDR2 SASEGT. The V gene lost 6 bases and the J gene lost 7 bases, with 12 bases spanning the gap. CDR3 size: 12 residues. The CDR3 coding sequence is TGTGCCAGCAGCGGACATGGCAGTGAAGCTTTCTTT. Its translation: CASSGHGSEAFF.

The chain uses TRBV6-5 and TRBJ2-4; perhaps TRBD1 as D (8 bases). Germline V gene lookup returns CDR1 MNHEY and CDR2 SVGAGI. This CDR3 region has 15 residues. V was cut by 6 bases and J by 4 bases, with 16 bases left in between. The CDR3, as DNA: TGTGCCAGCAGGTCGACAGGGGAGGGGAAAAACATTCAGTACTTC. Its protein is CASRSTGEGKNIQYF.

This chain uses TRBV18 with TRBJ1-5, with D possibly being TRBD1 (6 bases). The CDR3 has 13 residues. CDR1 KGHSH and CDR2 LQKENI come from the germline V gene. Trimming stripped 6 bases from V and 4 bases from J, with 10 bases between. The CDR3 spells CASSRGANQPQHF. In DNA, the CDR3 is TGTGCCAGCTCTCGGGGGGCGAATCAGCCCCAGCATTTT.

The rearrangement joins TRBV7-8 to TRBJ2-3; 8 bases match TRBD1. Germline V gene data show CDR1 as SGHVS and CDR2 as FQNEAQ. The CDR3 runs 16 residues. V gave up 6 bases and J gave up 3 bases; unmatched junction bases: 11. The CDR3 coding sequence is TGTGCCAGCAGTCCAGTCAGGGGGCGGAGGACAGATACGCAGTATTTT. Protein: CASSPVRGRRTDTQYF. Full variable domain (remainder filled in from reference TRBV7-8 and TRBJ2-3): GAGVSQSPRYKVAKRGQDVALRCDPISGHVSLFWYQQALGQGPEFLTYFQNEAQLDKSGLPSDRFFAERPEGSVSTLKIQRTQQEDSAVYLCASSPVRGRRTDTQYFGPGTRLTVL.

Here the CDR3 DNA reads TGCAGCGGTATGGGGACAGCCTATTATGGCTACACCTTC. This translates into CSGMGTAYYGYTF. The rearrangement links TRBV29-1 to TRBJ1-2, with 7 bases lining up with TRBD1. Germline V gene lookup returns CDR1 SQVTM and CDR2 ANQGSEA. The CDR3 extends over 13 amino acids. V was pared by 7 bases and J by 5 bases, with 10 bases of the junction left unmatched.

This clone has just one count. V and J are TRBV5-1 and TRBJ1-6; no reliable D call. CDR1 and CDR2 from the germline V gene are SGHRS and YFSETQ. CDR3 length: 17 residues. Trimming left V 2 bases short and J 6 bases short, with 18 bases between. CDR3 residues: CASSLMERGGSNSPLHF. CDR3 bases: TGCGCCAGCAGCTTAATGGAACGGGGAGGGAGTAATTCACCCCTCCACTTT.

The chain employs TRBV5-1 and TRBJ2-7; no clear D. The V gene lost 2 bases and the J gene lost 2 bases, with 17 bases spanning the gap. Germline V gene sequence: CDR1 SGHRS, CDR2 YFSETQ. This CDR3 has 16 amino acids. As DNA, the CDR3 is TGCGCCAGCAGCTTAATTGCCGGTCCCTCCACCTACGAGCAGTACTTC. Its protein is CASSLIAGPSTYEQYF.

The rearrangement joins TRBV4-1 to TRBJ2-1, with 13 bases aligning to TRBD2. Germline V gene lookup returns CDR1 MGHRA and CDR2 YSYEKL. With V trimmed by 2 bases and J by 8 bases, 6 bases remained unmatched. The CDR3 consists of 16 residues. CDR3 loop: CASSQRTSGSGDEQFF. CDR3 in DNA: TGCGCCAGCAGCCAAAGGACTAGCGGGAGTGGAGATGAGCAGTTCTTC.

This chain uses TRBV18 with TRBJ1-3; D is possibly TRBD1 (5 bases). This CDR3 is 14 amino acids long. Germline CDR1 KGHSH, CDR2 LQKENI. V lost 5 bases and J lost 2, with 10 bases in between. CDR3 sequence (DNA): TGTGCCAGCTCAGCGGGGCGGACTGGAAACACCATATATTTT. Residues: CASSAGRTGNTIYF.

This clone was seen a few times. The chain recombines TRBV28 with TRBJ2-2; D might be TRBD1 (6 bases). Trimming stripped 5 bases from V and 6 bases from J, with 16 bases between. The CDR3 runs 15 residues. CDR1 is MDHEN and CDR2 is SYDVKM in the germline V gene. In DNA form, the CDR3 reads TGTGCCAGCAGTCCCGCAGGGGTACGCGCCGGGGAGCTGTTTTTT. Protein product: CASSPAGVRAGELFF.

The rearrangement joins TRBV5-4 to TRBJ2-2; maybe TRBD2 (5 bases). The CDR3 runs to 15 residues. V dropped 4 bases and J dropped 3 bases, with 13 bases sitting between them. Germline V gives CDR1 SGHNT, CDR2 YYREEE (reference sequence). The CDR3 loop is CASSPPRADTGELFF. Here the CDR3 DNA reads TGTGCCAGCAGCCCTCCCCGAGCGGACACCGGGGAGCTGTTTTTT.

The V and J genes are TRBV7-9 and TRBJ1-1; D is unresolved. V was pared by 5 bases and J by 7 bases, with 2 bases between. Germline V lookup: CDR1 SEHNR, CDR2 FQNEAQ (reference sequence). The CDR3 loop spans 9 amino acids. CDR3 sequence (DNA): TGTGCCAGCAGCGGTGAAGCTTTCTTT. Translating it yields CASSGEAFF.

The rearrangement joins TRBV19 to TRBJ2-1; D uncertain. The V and J ends lost 5 bases and 8 bases respectively, with 10 bases between them. The CDR3 length is 12 residues. CDR1 is LNHDA and CDR2 is SQIVND in the germline V gene (reference sequence). The CDR3 loop reads CASSPRGYEQFF. DNA for the CDR3: TGTGCCAGTAGTCCCCGAGGTTATGAGCAGTTCTTC.

The rearrangement links TRBV2 to TRBJ2-7, with 11 bases identical to TRBD1. The CDR3 length is 15 residues. V lost 3 bases, J lost 4 bases, and 5 bases stayed unmatched. Germline V gene lookup returns CDR1 SNHLY and CDR2 FYNNEI. CDR3 sequence reads: CASSDWDRGVYEQYF. As DNA, the CDR3 is TGTGCCAGCAGTGATTGGGACAGGGGGGTATACGAGCAGTACTTC.

V is TRBV9 and J is TRBJ2-2; TRBD2 might be the D (6 bases). Germline CDR1 reads SGDLS; CDR2 reads YYNGEE. Trimming stripped 3 bases from V and 1 base from J, with 10 bases between. This CDR3 comprises 15 residues. Here the CDR3 reads CASSGGLQNTGELFF. DNA of the CDR3: TGTGCCAGCAGCGGGGGACTGCAGAACACCGGGGAGCTGTTTTTT.

The chain uses TRBV6-6 and TRBJ1-5, with D possibly matching TRBD1 (5 bases). Germline CDR1 MNHNY, CDR2 SVGAGI (reference sequence). CDR3 length: 12 amino acids. V gave up 6 bases and J gave up 4 bases, with 7 bases separating them. The CDR3 bases are TGTGCCAGCAGGGGGCGTAATCAGCCCCAGCATTTT. It specifies CASRGRNQPQHF.

The chain combines TRBV2 with TRBJ2-7, with D uncertain. Trimming took 3 bases from V and 4 from J, leaving 10 bases between them. CDR1 SNHLY and CDR2 FYNNEI come from the germline V gene. The CDR3 is 13 amino acids. Here the CDR3 DNA reads TGTGCCAGCAGTGAGTCAGGCCAATACGAGCAGTACTTC. Translation: CASSESGQYEQYF. Complete variable domain (other parts from reference TRBV2 and TRBJ2-7): EPEVTQTPSHQVTQMGQEVILRCVPISNHLYFYWYRQILGQKVEFLVSFYNNEISEKSEIFDDQFSVERPDGSNFTLKIRSTKLEDSAMYFCASSESGQYEQYFGPGTRLTVT.

The chain recombines TRBV5-4 with TRBJ1-5; D gene uncertain. The germline CDR1 and CDR2 sequences are SGHNT and YYREEE (reference sequence). The length of the CDR3 is 15 residues. Trimming removed 4 bases from V and 1 base from J, with 12 bases in between. CDR3 nucleotide sequence: TGTGCCAGCAGCCCCTATACCTCCAGCAATCAGCCCCAGCATTTT. The encoded protein is CASSPYTSSNQPQHF. Full variable domain (rest looked up from reference TRBV5-4 and TRBJ1-5): ETGVTQSPTHLIKTRGQQVTLRCSSQSGHNTVSWYQQALGQGPQFIFQYYREEENGRGNFPPRFSGLQFPNYSSELNVNALELDDSALYLCASSPYTSSNQPQHFGDGTRLSIL.